The next 16 T cell receptor beta chains were all read from a single sample in a study of blood T cells in healthy people across ages. PCR was performed a second time for roughly 7 to 12 cycles using a sample-barcoded 5' primer and a J-beta primer mix. TCRdb analysed the 5' RACE reads with MiXCR anew, one entry per CDR3 protein. The sample has 1,500,000 or so distinct CDR3 sequences; 42% are singletons. Sequenced input: blood. The receptor source for this set is a woman aged 18-29 years in good health.

This clonotype has more than one count but fewer than ten. This chain links TRBV12-3 or TRBV12-4 with TRBJ2-6, with 10 positions matching TRBD2. V was pared by 4 bases and J by 3 bases, with 6 bases of the junction left unmatched. This CDR3 region has 17 residues. CDR3: CASSYSGRGFGANVLTF. CDR3 DNA: TGTGCCAGCAGTTACAGCGGGAGGGGTTTTGGGGCCAACGTCCTGACTTTC.

Concerning this clonotype itself: This may come from a read error, since a much larger clone is one base off. The V call is TRBV25-1, the J call TRBJ2-5; D unclear. CDR1 is MGHDK, CDR2 SYGVNS, per germline. CDR3 size: 13 residues. V was shortened by 0 bases and J by 11 bases, with 13 bases between the two germline ends. DNA for the CDR3: TGTGCCAGCAGTGAATATCCCGATAATGAGCAGTACTTC. It specifies CASSEYPDNEQYF.

This clonotype was recorded only once. J is TRBJ1-1 and V is TRBV29-1, with a possible D match to TRBD1 (6 bases). V lost 7 bases, J lost 5 bases, and 11 bases lay in between. This CDR3 is built from 11 residues. Germline CDR1 is SQVTM and CDR2 is ANQGSEA. Written as DNA, the CDR3 is TGCAGCGGCAGGGGATTAACTGAAGCTTTCTTT. Its translation: CSGRGLTEAFF.

The chain uses TRBV2 and TRBJ1-5; 7 positions match TRBD1. The V gene end was trimmed by 5 bases and the J gene end by 7 bases; junction bases not matched to a gene: 8. From germline, CDR1 is SNHLY and CDR2 FYNNEI. The CDR3 totals 14 residues. DNA of the CDR3: TGTGCCAGCAGTTACGACAGGGTTCAACAGCCCCAGCATTTT. Encoded protein: CASSYDRVQQPQHF.

V is TRBV4-3 and J is TRBJ1-2, with D maybe TRBD1 (5 bases). The CDR3 runs 15 residues. Germline CDR1 and CDR2: LGHNA and YSLEER. The V and J ends lost 5 bases and 8 bases respectively, with 21 bases between them. The CDR3 DNA reads as TGCGCCAGCAGCGATAGAGACGGGGGGTGGGAAGGCTACACCTTC. Its translation: CASSDRDGGWEGYTF.

The chain joins TRBV20-1 to TRBJ1-5; D unresolved. This CDR3 spans 14 amino acids. Trimming removed 0 bases at V and 9 bases at J, with 15 bases between. Germline values: CDR1 DFQATT, CDR2 SNEGSKA (reference sequence). DNA for the CDR3: TGCAGTGCTAGAGATTCTGCCGGCCCGGGGCCCCAGCATTTT. This encodes CSARDSAGPGPQHF.

This clonotype was recorded a few times. The rearrangement uses TRBV7-2 and TRBJ1-2, with 10 nucleotides matching TRBD1. After removal of 5 bases from V and 7 bases from J, the junction contained 4 bases not matched to a gene. CDR1 is SGHTA and CDR2 is FQGNSA in the germline V gene. This CDR3 comprises 13 residues. CDR3 sequence (DNA): TGTGCCAGCAGCCCGACAGGGGGCATTGGCTACACCTTC. Amino acid sequence: CASSPTGGIGYTF.

The sample holds a few counts of this clonotype. This sequence joins TRBV4-1 and TRBJ1-4, with TRBD1 matching over 7 bases. The CDR3 runs 15 residues. Per the germline V gene, CDR1 is MGHRA and CDR2 is YSYEKL. Trimming removed 0 bases from V and 6 bases from J; junction bases left unmatched: 4. CDR3: CASSQEGQGDEKLFF. For the CDR3, the DNA is TGCGCCAGCAGCCAAGAAGGCCAGGGGGATGAAAAACTGTTTTTT.

This clonotype showed up just a few times. The rearrangement joins TRBV5-5 to TRBJ2-5, with D tentatively TRBD2 (6 bases). CDR1 is SGHKS, CDR2 YYEKEE, per germline (reference sequence). Trimming took off 2 bases at V and 10 bases at J, with 9 bases between the two ends. The CDR3 is 11 amino acids. Written as DNA, the CDR3 is TGTGCCAGCAGCTTATGGGAGGACCAGTACTTC. It codes for CASSLWEDQYF.

The CDR3 DNA is TGTGCCAGCAGCACCAACAGGGGGCAAGGGACTGAAGCTTTCTTT. Protein product: CASSTNRGQGTEAFF. This chain uses TRBV5-6 with TRBJ1-1, with TRBD1 matching 9 bases. The trim removed 4 bases at V and 5 bases at J, leaving 9 bases unmatched. CDR1 SGHDT and CDR2 YYEEEE come from the germline V gene. The CDR3 totals 15 residues.

This clonotype came up a few times. This rearrangement joins TRBV7-2 to TRBJ2-6; 11 positions match TRBD1. V shed 4 bases and J 3 bases; nucleotides not matched to a gene: 8. The CDR3 length is 18 residues. Germline CDR1 is SGHTA and CDR2 is FQGNSA. CDR3 sequence: CASSSRTGGAFGANVLTF. CDR3 nucleotide sequence: TGTGCCAGCAGCTCAAGGACAGGGGGCGCTTTTGGGGCCAACGTCCTGACTTTC.

This clonotype was counted only a few times. J is TRBJ1-6 and V is TRBV20-1; D is ambiguous. Trimming cost V 6 bases and J 8 bases, with 20 bases left between them. The CDR3 sequence is 15 residues long. Germline values: CDR1 DFQATT, CDR2 SNEGSKA (reference sequence). CDR3 bases: TGCAGTGCAGGAGAAGGTGCGGGGATCGATTCACCCCTCCACTTT. Translating gives CSAGEGAGIDSPLHF.

A few counts support this clonotype. The V call is TRBV29-1, the J call TRBJ2-4, with 7 bases that match TRBD2. After removal of 4 bases from V and 6 bases from J, the junction contained 6 bases not matched to a gene. CDR1 and CDR2 (germline): SQVTM, ANQGSEA. The CDR3 has 13 residues. DNA of the CDR3: TGCAGCGTTGTCCCGGGACTATCAAACATTCAGTACTTC. Translating it yields CSVVPGLSNIQYF.

The chain links TRBV10-3 to TRBJ2-7, with D possibly being TRBD2 (6 bases). The CDR3 totals 11 residues. Germline V CDR1 and CDR2: ENHRY, SYGVKD. V shed 8 bases and J shed 6 bases, with 11 bases lying between them. In nucleotides, the CDR3 is TGTGCCATCGGGGAGGCCTTCGAGCAGTACTTC. Protein: CAIGEAFEQYF.

In this sample, this clonotype turned up many times. V and J are TRBV10-3 and TRBJ2-1, with D uncertain. Germline CDR1 and CDR2: ENHRY and SYGVKD. The CDR3 has 11 residues. The germline V and J ends were trimmed by 1 base and 5 bases, with 0 bases remaining between them. The CDR3 loop reads CAISEYNEQFF. Written as DNA, the CDR3 is TGTGCCATCAGTGAGTACAATGAGCAGTTCTTC.

In regard to this clonotype: A read error may account for a junction end that differs from germline. CDR3 amino acids: CASRSGNPQETQYF. The DNA for the CDR3 is TGTGCCAGCAGGAGCGGGAATCCCCAAGAGACACAGTACTTC. The V call is TRBV2, the J call TRBJ2-5, with TRBD2 identical over 7 bases. CDR1 is SNHLY, CDR2 FYNNEI, per germline. The CDR3 covers 14 residues.